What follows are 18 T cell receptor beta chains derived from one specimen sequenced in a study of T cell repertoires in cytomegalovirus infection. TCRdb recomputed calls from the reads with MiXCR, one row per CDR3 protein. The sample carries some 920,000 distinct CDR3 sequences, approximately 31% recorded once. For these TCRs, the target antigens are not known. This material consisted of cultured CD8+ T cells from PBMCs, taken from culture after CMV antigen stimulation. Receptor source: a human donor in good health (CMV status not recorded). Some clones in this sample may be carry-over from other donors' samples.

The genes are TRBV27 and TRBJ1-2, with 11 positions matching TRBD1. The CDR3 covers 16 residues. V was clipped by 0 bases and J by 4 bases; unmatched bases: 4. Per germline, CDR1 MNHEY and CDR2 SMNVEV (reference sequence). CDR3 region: CASSLSRTGGRYGYTF. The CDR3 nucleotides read TGTGCCAGCAGTTTATCGCGGACAGGGGGCCGCTATGGCTACACCTTC.

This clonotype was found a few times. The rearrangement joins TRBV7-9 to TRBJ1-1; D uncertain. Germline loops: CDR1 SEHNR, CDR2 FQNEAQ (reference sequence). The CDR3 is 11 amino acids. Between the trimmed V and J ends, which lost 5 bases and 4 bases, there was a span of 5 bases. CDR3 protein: CASSPTTEAFF. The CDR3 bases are TGTGCCAGCAGCCCCACCACTGAAGCTTTCTTT.

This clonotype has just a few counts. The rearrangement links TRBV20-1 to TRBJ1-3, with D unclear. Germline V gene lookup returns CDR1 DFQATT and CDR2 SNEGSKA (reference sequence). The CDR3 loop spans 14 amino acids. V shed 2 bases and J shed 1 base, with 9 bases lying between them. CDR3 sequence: CSARIRKSGNTIYF. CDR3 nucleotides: TGCAGTGCTAGAATACGGAAATCTGGAAACACCATATATTTT.

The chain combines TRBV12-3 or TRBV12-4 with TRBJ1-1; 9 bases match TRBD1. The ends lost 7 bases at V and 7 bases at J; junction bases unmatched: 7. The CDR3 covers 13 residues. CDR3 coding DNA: TGTGCCAGCACCGCACAGGGGGCAGGTGAAGCTTTCTTT. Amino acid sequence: CASTAQGAGEAFF.

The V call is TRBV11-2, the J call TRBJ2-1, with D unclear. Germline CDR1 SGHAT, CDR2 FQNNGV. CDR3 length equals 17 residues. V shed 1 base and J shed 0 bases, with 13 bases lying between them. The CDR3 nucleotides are TGTGCCAGCAGCTTAGTGATCGCCGTAAGCTCCTACAATGAGCAGTTCTTC. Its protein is CASSLVIAVSSYNEQFF.

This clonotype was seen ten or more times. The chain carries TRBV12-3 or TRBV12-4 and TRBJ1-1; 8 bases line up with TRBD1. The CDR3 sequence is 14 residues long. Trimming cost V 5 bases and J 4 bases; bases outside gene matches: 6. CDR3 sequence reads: CASSLNRGITEAFF. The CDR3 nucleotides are TGTGCCAGCAGTCTAAACAGGGGGATCACTGAAGCTTTCTTT.

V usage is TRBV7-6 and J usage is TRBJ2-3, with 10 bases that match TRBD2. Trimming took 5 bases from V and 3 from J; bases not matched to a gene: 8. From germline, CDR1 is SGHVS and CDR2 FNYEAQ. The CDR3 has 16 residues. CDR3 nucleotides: TGTGCCAGCAGCCCATGGCTAGCGGGGGAAACAGATACGCAGTATTTT. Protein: CASSPWLAGETDTQYF.

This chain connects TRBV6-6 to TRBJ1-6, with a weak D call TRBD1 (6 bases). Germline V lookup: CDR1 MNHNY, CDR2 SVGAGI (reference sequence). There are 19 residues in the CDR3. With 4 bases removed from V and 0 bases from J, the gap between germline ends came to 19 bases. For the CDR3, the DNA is TGTGCCAGCAGTTTCACAGGGATCTCCTCGAGCTCCTATAATTCACCCCTCCACTTT. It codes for CASSFTGISSSSYNSPLHF.

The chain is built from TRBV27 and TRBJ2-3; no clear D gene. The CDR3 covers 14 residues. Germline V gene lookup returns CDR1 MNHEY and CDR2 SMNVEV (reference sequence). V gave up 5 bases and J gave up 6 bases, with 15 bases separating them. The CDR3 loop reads CASSAPYLTDTQYF. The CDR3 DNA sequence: TGTGCCAGCAGTGCCCCCTATTTAACGGATACGCAGTATTTT.

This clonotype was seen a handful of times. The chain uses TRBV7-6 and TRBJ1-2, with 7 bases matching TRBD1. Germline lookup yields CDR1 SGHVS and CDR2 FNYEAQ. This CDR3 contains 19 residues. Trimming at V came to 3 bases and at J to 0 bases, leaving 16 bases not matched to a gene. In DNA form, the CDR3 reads TGTGCCAGCAGCTTCCAGACAGGGATGAGTGTTCTTCCTAACTATGGCTACACCTTC. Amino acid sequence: CASSFQTGMSVLPNYGYTF. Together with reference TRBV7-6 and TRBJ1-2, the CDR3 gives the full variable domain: GAGVSQSPRYKVTKRGQDVALRCDPISGHVSLYWYRQALGQGPEFLTYFNYEAQQDKSGLPNDRFSAERPEGSISTLTIQRTEQRDSAMYRCASSFQTGMSVLPNYGYTFGSGTRLTVV.

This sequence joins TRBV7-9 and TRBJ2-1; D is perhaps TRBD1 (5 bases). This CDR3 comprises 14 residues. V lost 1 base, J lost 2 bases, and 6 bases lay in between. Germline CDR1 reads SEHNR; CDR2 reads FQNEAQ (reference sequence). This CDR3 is CASSLVQAYNEQFF. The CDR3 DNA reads TGTGCCAGCAGCTTAGTACAGGCCTACAATGAGCAGTTCTTC.

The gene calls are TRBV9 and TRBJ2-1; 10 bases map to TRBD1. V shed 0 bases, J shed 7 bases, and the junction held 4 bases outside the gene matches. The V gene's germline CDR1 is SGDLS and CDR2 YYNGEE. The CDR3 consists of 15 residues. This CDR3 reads CASSVGQGALNEQFF. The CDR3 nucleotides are TGTGCCAGCAGCGTAGGACAGGGGGCGCTTAATGAGCAGTTCTTC.

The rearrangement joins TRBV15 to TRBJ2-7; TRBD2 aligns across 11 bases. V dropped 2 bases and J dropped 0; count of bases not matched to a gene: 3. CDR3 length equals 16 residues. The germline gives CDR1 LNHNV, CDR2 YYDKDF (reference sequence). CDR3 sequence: CATSRILAGVSYEQYV. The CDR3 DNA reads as TGTGCCACCAGCAGAATACTAGCGGGGGTCTCCTACGAGCAGTACGTC.

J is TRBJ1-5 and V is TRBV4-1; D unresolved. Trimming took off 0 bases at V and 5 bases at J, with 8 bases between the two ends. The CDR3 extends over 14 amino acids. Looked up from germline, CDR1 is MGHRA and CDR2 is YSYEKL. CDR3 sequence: CASSQDPGDQPQHF. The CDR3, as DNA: TGCGCCAGCAGCCAAGATCCCGGGGATCAGCCCCAGCATTTT.

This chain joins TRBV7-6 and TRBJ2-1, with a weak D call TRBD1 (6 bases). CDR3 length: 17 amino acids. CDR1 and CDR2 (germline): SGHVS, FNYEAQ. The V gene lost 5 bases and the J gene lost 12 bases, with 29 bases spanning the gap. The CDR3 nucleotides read TGTGCCAGCAGCGCCCGGGGACCGTGGGGGCCCGCGGGTACGCAGTTCTTC. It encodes CASSARGPWGPAGTQFF.

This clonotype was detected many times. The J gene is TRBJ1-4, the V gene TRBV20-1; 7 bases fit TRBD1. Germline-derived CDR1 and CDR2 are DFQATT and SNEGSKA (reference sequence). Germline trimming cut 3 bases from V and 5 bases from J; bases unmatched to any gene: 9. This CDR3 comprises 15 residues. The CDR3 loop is CSASRYGTDNEKLFF. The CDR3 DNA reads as TGCAGTGCTAGCAGGTACGGGACAGACAATGAAAAACTGTTTTTT.

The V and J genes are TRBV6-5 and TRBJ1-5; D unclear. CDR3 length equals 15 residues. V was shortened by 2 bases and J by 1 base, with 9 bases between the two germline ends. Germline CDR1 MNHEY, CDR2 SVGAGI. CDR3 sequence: CASSYNGESNQPQHF. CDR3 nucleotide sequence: TGTGCCAGCAGTTACAACGGGGAAAGCAATCAGCCCCAGCATTTT.

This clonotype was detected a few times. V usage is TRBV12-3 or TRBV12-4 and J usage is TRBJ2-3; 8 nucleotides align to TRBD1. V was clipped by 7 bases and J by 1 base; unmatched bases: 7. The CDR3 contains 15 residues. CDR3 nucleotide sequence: TGTGCCAGCACCGATCAGGGGGCGGGCACAGATACGCAGTATTTT. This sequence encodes CASTDQGAGTDTQYF.